The 4 T cell receptor beta chains in this list originate from one sample, sequenced in a study of blood T cell repertoires in COVID-19. Sequencing was performed with immunoSEQ multiplex PCR; in TCRdb, only in-frame clones are kept and a portion is missing. The sample lists some 250,000 clones, 70% to 90% occurring once. Source material: PBMCs or T cells enriched from blood (not recorded which). All receptors derive from a woman aged 45-59 years who had recovered from COVID-19.

V gene TRBV6-5 combines with J gene TRBJ1-2; TRBD1 agrees at 10 bases. After removal of 2 bases from V and 4 bases from J, the junction contained 1 base not matched to a gene. Germline V gives CDR1 MNHEY, CDR2 SVGAGI. The CDR3 extends over 14 amino acids. Written as DNA, the CDR3 is TGTGCCAGCAGTTACGACAGGGGGCCCTATGGCTACACCTTC. This gives the protein CASSYDRGPYGYTF.

The gene calls are TRBV7-8 and TRBJ2-1, with 7 bases identical to TRBD1. CDR3 length equals 15 residues. Trimming took 5 bases from V and 0 from J; bases not matched to a gene: 4. Germline V CDR1 and CDR2: SGHVS, FQNEAQ. CDR3 sequence: CASSKQGSSYNEQFF. Here the CDR3 DNA reads TGTGCCAGCAGCAAACAGGGGAGCTCCTACAATGAGCAGTTCTTC.

This chain links TRBV3-1 (or the pseudogene TRBV3-2) with TRBJ2-3; D is unclear. CDR1 is LGHDT, CDR2 YNNKEL, per germline (reference sequence). The CDR3 is 12 amino acids. Trimming shortened V by 5 bases and J by 3 bases, and 6 bases separated the two germline ends. CDR3 coding DNA: TGTGCCAGCAGCTCACGGACAGATACGCAGTATTTT. As protein: CASSSRTDTQYF.

This clone occurred a few times. The genes are TRBV28 and TRBJ2-5; the match to TRBD2 covers 16 bases. This CDR3 has 18 residues. The germline V gene encodes CDR1 MDHEN and CDR2 SYDVKM. V shed 4 bases and J 2 bases; nucleotides not matched to a gene: 7. CDR3 DNA: TGTGCCAGCAGTTCAGGGACTAGCGGGAGGGTCCGACAAGAGACCCAGTACTTC. This gives the protein CASSSGTSGRVRQETQYF.